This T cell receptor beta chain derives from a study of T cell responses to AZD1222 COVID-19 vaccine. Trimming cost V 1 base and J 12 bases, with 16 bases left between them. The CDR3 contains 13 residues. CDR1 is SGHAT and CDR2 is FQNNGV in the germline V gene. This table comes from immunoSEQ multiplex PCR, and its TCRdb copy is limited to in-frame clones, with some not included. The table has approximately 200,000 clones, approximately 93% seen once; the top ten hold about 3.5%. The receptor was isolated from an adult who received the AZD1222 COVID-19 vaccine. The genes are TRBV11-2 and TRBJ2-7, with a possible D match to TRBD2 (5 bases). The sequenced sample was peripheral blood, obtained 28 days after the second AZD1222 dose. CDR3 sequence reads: CASSLVVSASLYF. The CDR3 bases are TGTGCCAGCAGCTTAGTAGTTTCGGCTAGCCTGTACTTC. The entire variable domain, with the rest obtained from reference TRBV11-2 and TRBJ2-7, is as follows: EAGVAQSPRYKIIEKRQSVAFWCNPISGHATLYWYQQILGQGPKLLIQFQNNGVVDDSQLPKDRFSAERLKGVDSTLKIQPAKLEDSAVYLCASSLVVSASLYFGPGTRLTVT.